This T cell receptor beta chain was recorded in a study of blood T cell repertoires in COVID-19. At the level of the study: There were acute and convalescent COVID-19 samples, and they came from the United States, Italy and Spain.

V shed 1 base and J 2 bases; nucleotides not matched to a gene: 2. The CDR3 extends over 17 amino acids. Germline CDR1 SEHNR, CDR2 FQNEAQ (reference sequence). The assay was immunoSEQ multiplex PCR, and TCRdb's table has in-frame clones only and misses some. Of 110,000 or so clones listed, 85% to 90% are singletons. The receptor was isolated from a human donor with acute or convalescent COVID-19. The donor label of this sample is uncertain. The J gene is TRBJ2-3, the V gene TRBV7-9, with 14 bases matching TRBD2. The material sequenced was peripheral blood. CDR3 residues: CASSLGLAGGLTDTQYF. The CDR3 DNA reads as TGTGCCAGCAGCTTAGGACTAGCGGGAGGGCTCACAGATACGCAGTATTTT.